These T cell receptor beta chains were read from a single sample in a study of pediatric ulcerative colitis. Profiling relied on immunoSEQ multiplex PCR, and the TCRdb table lists in-frame clones only, not all of them. The sample includes roughly 64,000 clones, 80% to 90% of them seen just once. Sequenced sample: blood. These receptors all stem from a boy aged 5-17 years with severe ulcerative colitis. CDR3s leave out the opening cysteine and the closing phenylalanine or tryptophan. The size entry is marked missing in some rows and otherwise reads once, few, many or a size class.

clone_size | j_call | v_call | cdr3_aa
NA | TRBJ1-2 | TRBV4-1 | ASSRSGSYGYT
NA | TRBJ2-5 | TRBV7-9 | ASSLDRVVATQY
NA | TRBJ2-1 | TRBV11-2 | ASSLDLLAGGNNEQF
NA | TRBJ2-1 | TRBV2 | ASSVSLAWGNEQF
once | TRBJ2-7 | TRBV30 | AWSVGGEPYEQY
NA | TRBJ2-5 | TRBV27 | ASSLRAENQETQY
NA | TRBJ2-1 | TRBV13 | ASSLPWDEQF
NA | TRBJ1-5 | TRBV5-6 | ASSLRSGAGQPQH
NA | TRBJ1-1 | TRBV5-4 | ASSLPNQNTEAF
NA | TRBJ1-3 | TRBV6-5 | ASSPFISGNTIY
NA | TRBJ1-5 | TRBV28 | ASSLPDRGQPQH
once | TRBJ1-3 | TRBV6-5 | ASSQEYRDGDTIY
NA | TRBJ2-3 | TRBV19 | ASRDRATDTQY
NA | TRBJ1-1 | TRBV7-7 | ASSADYNTEAF
NA | TRBJ2-1 | TRBV2 | ASSRYGNEQF
NA | TRBJ2-2 | TRBV7-6 | ASSLGTANTGELF
NA | TRBJ2-2 | TRBV7-3 | ASSYGTSGSPHGELF
NA | TRBJ2-7 | TRBV30 | AWSSDSSYEQY
NA | TRBJ2-1 | TRBV2 | ASNSRLAGDNEQF
NA | TRBJ2-7 | TRBV19 | ASSIGSGRGYEQY
NA | TRBJ2-7 | TRBV5-1 | ASSLEDIYEQY
NA | TRBJ2-2 | TRBV5-4 | ASSTDRENTGELF
NA | TRBJ2-3 | TRBV5-6 | ASSPQGHSGTDTQY
NA | TRBJ2-2 | TRBV7-2 | ASSPRGPTNTGELF
NA | TRBJ2-3 | TRBV19 | AIRDRGTDTQY
once | TRBJ1-2 | TRBV20-1 | SARGGLGYT
NA | TRBJ1-1 | TRBV4-1 | ASSQEGTPYLNTEAF
NA | TRBJ2-1 | TRBV9 | ASSYFGTVDNEQF
NA | TRBJ2-7 | TRBV27 | ASSPLHPTGPSYEQY
NA | TRBJ1-4 | TRBV5-4 | ASSLGPVATNEKLF
NA | TRBJ1-1 | TRBV5-1 | ASNPGGYTEAF
NA | TRBJ2-1 | TRBV6-1 | ASSESGQGDYEQF
NA | TRBJ2-1 | TRBV11-3 | ASSLGLAVTSSYNEQF
NA | TRBJ2-3 | TRBV7-6 | ASSLGSEDTQY
NA | TRBJ2-5 | TRBV7-2 | ASSLALGSGQETQY
NA | TRBJ2-1 | TRBV4-2 | ASSQASSGAFPNEQF
few | TRBJ2-2 | TRBV7-7 | ASSLLENTGELF